The text below deals with one T cell receptor (beta chain). Its antigen is as yet unknown. This sample stems from a study of cytomegalovirus exposure and HLA in healthy donors. This PCR relied on a set of 60 Vbeta primers and 13 Jbeta primers. Measured with immunoSEQ multiplex PCR; TCRdb has only the in-frame clones, and not every one. Of approximately 280,000 clones listed, about 90% are singletons. Overall study findings and caveats: Most of the CMV-associated TCR beta chains (in a later analysis) appeared to be HLA-restricted. There were a few CMV-associated chains whose specificity for CMV antigens was confirmed in vitro.

This CDR3 is built from 14 residues. Germline CDR1 and CDR2: MNHNS and SASEGT. Germline trimming cut 6 bases from V and 3 bases from J; bases unmatched to any gene: 5. The sequencing sample was made of PBMCs. The clonotype comes from a woman aged 18-29 years in good health and CMV-seronegative. The chain recombines TRBV6-1 with TRBJ1-5; 7 positions match TRBD1. The CDR3 spells CASRMDRINQPQHF. CDR3 nucleotide sequence: TGTGCCAGCAGGATGGACAGGATCAATCAGCCCCAGCATTTT.